The sequence of this TCR beta chain was determined in a study of blood T cell repertoires in COVID-19 (dated by TCRdb to 2018 to 2021). About the investigation overall: Samples from collaborators originated in the United States, Italy and Spain and spanned both the acute and convalescent phases of COVID-19. The prospective study material was composed of cDNA or gDNA derived from T cells, B-cell-depleted T cells, or PBMCs. Subjects who had been exposed to COVID-19, were actively infected with it, or had recovered from it provided the deeply sampled blood TCRbeta repertoires that made up the dataset. A freely available public database, intended as a resource for researchers studying the immune response to SARS-CoV-2, is where the repertoires were released. Samples were obtained from the ongoing ImmuneRACE study (first 160 participants) and from 1,254 subjects provided by 6 global collaborators. The sample metadata nearly always contained a de-identified subject ID, COVID-19 status, age in years and sex. Where available, HLA class I and class II types were taken from metadata supplied by the sample provider and were not determined by assay-based typing. Broad study findings and their caveats: Clinical and demographic metadata were provided uncurated, with the amount varying by source and participant.

Note on this clone: It has no known antigen specificity. Per-base quality was not reported, and no clone a single base away is much larger than it.

From a lookup of the germline V gene (reference sequence), CDR1 and CDR2 are LGHDT and YNNKEL. Including the terminal cysteine and phenylalanine, the CDR3 comprises 16 residues. Only CDR3 DNA is held: 48 bases, read in frame from base 1. The trim is 1 base for V and 8 bases for J, with a gap of 20 bases between the germline ends. Collaborating institutions collected whole blood in K2EDTA tubes following their own protocols. For TCRbeta analysis, collaborators shipped samples as frozen whole blood, isolated PBMCs, or DNA extracted from either of those sample types. TCRbeta CDR3 regions were amplified from genomic DNA by means of the immunoSEQ Assay, a bias-controlled multiplex PCR. The original methods were these. Within the assay, amplification of reference gene primers was used to estimate how many nucleated cells each sample contained. Sequence reads were collapsed and filtered to measure the absolute abundance of every unique TCRbeta CDR3 rearrangement. Productive Simpson clonality was computed per sample as the square root of Simpson's diversity index over productive rearrangements. The table comes from immuneACCESS by way of TCRdb, which keeps in-frame sequences with V and J called. Part of the clones is missing from these tables; in studies checked, under half for an unresolved V gene and the rest for unknown reasons. For V, J and clone size, that table is used; D and trimming come from the DNA. This sample holds about 400,000 clones; around 87% were observed only once. About 3% of the sample rests with the top ten.

The chain couples TRBV3-1 (or the pseudogene TRBV3-2) to TRBJ1-2; the D segment could be TRBD1, given 6 matching bases. The clonotype was recovered from a human donor in a cohort sampled during active COVID-19. Sequencing was carried out using peripheral blood. The DNA sequence is as follows: TGTGCCAGCAGCCAAGGCGGCCCTGACAGGACAGCAGGCTACACCTTC. The resulting protein is CASSQGGPDRTAGYTF.